This T cell receptor beta chain was obtained from a study of cytomegalovirus exposure and HLA in healthy donors. Study context: Most genotyped donors, 65% to 85% of around 370, had Caucasian-associated genetic ancestry.

In the PCR, 60 Vbeta and 13 Jbeta primers were used. The method was immunoSEQ multiplex PCR; TCRdb's version includes in-frame clones alone and lacks a portion of them. The table for this sample gives 20,000 to 25,000 clones. Donors consisted of healthy bone marrow donors. At sampling all donors were nominally healthy, likely with unrecorded immune exposures. This CDR3 has 13 amino acids. In germline, CDR1 is PRHDT, CDR2 FYEKMQ (reference sequence). The V end was cut by 6 bases, the J end by 4 bases, with 11 bases between. This TCR was sampled from a male donor in good health and CMV-seropositive. The specimen was PBMCs. The chain couples TRBV13 to TRBJ2-3; weak D call: TRBD2 (5 bases). The CDR3 DNA is TGTGCCAGCAGTTCAGGACTGTCAGATACGCAGTATTTT. Protein sequence: CASSSGLSDTQYF. The full variable domain, rest sourced from reference TRBV13 and TRBJ2-3, is AAGVIQSPRHLIKEKRETATLKCYPIPRHDTVYWYQQGPGQDPQFLISFYEKMQSDKGSIPDRFSAQQFSDYHSELNMSSLELGDSALYFCASSSGLSDTQYFGPGTRLTVL.